These 14 T cell receptor beta chains came from one sample sequenced in a study of human T cells and chemical hapten exposure. TCRdb passed the RACE reads through MiXCR, listing each CDR3 protein once. There are 180,000 or so distinct CDR3 sequences in the sample; more than 12% occur only once, and about 1.7% lies in the top ten. Described time point: patch test 1, 2 weeks after DPC sensitization. The treatment denotes: therapeutic diphenylcyclopropenone sensitization with weekly scalp DPC. The input for sequencing was whole blood, taken in connection with sensitization to the hapten diphenylcyclopropenone (DPC). The receptors originated from a woman between 25 and 40 years old with alopecia areata. Some clones in this sample may be carry-over from other donors' samples.

This sequence joins TRBV12-3 or TRBV12-4 and TRBJ2-3; tentative D call: TRBD1 (5 bases). The V end lost 6 bases, the J end lost 0 bases, and 22 bases lay between the germline ends. The CDR3 runs 18 residues. In DNA, the CDR3 is TGTGCCAGCAGCAATACGCTGTGGACATCAGCTAGCACAGATACGCAGTATTTT. Protein sequence: CASSNTLWTSASTDTQYF.

The chain combines TRBV20-1 with TRBJ2-2; D is possibly TRBD2 (5 bases). The V end was cut by 3 bases, the J end by 5 bases, with 10 bases between. This CDR3 comprises 13 residues. Germline V CDR1 and CDR2: DFQATT, SNEGSKA (reference sequence). The DNA of the CDR3 is TGCAGTGCTAGCCGGGATGCGACCGGGGAGCTGTTTTTT. It codes for CSASRDATGELFF.

This clonotype has ten or more counts. This rearrangement joins TRBV6-2 or TRBV6-3 to TRBJ1-5; perhaps TRBD1 as D (5 bases). This CDR3 region has 13 residues. The V gene's germline CDR1 is MNHEY and CDR2 SVGEGT. V was clipped by 5 bases and J by 4 bases, with 9 bases between them. Here the CDR3 DNA reads TGTGCCAGCAGTCGGGGCCCTAATCAGCCCCAGCATTTT. The encoded protein is CASSRGPNQPQHF.

The table lists this clonotype with a few counts. V and J are TRBV27 and TRBJ2-2; 12 bases agree with TRBD2. Per the germline V gene, CDR1 is MNHEY and CDR2 is SMNVEV (reference sequence). The length of the CDR3 is 17 residues. V lost 2 bases to trimming and J lost 3 bases; unmatched junction nucleotides: 4. DNA of the CDR3: TGTGCCAGCAGTTTAAGAGGGACTAGCGGGCACACCGGGGAGCTGTTTTTT. This gives the protein CASSLRGTSGHTGELFF.

Remarks on this clonotype: A much larger clone is a single base away; this may be a read error. The V and J genes are TRBV12-3 or TRBV12-4 and TRBJ1-6, with D unresolved. V lost 6 bases, J lost 6 bases, and 6 bases lay in between. This CDR3 has 12 residues. CDR3 amino acids: CASREANSPLHF. CDR3 DNA sequence: TGTGCCAGCAGGGAAGCTAATTCACCCCTCCACTTT.

This clonotype was seen at least ten times. V is TRBV5-1 and J is TRBJ1-2, with D perhaps TRBD1 (6 bases). Trimming removed 2 bases at V and 4 bases at J, with 15 bases between. The V gene's germline CDR1 is SGHRS and CDR2 YFSETQ. The CDR3 runs 15 residues. CDR3 bases: TGCGCCAGCAGCTTTGAGCAGGGGCGAAGCTATGGCTACACCTTC. Translation gives CASSFEQGRSYGYTF.

This clonotype has more than one count but fewer than ten. No conserved phenylalanine or tryptophan ends this CDR3, so it is likely a read error. No DNA is shown, since the ends of the CDR3 on it are uncertain; the CDR3 is the one TCRdb lists. V gene TRBV11-1 combines with J gene TRBJ2-1; the D call TRBD1 from the table was never checked on the DNA. The CDR3 is 14 residues long, counting both termini. The germline CDR1 and CDR2 sequences are SGHAT and FQDESV (reference sequence). This CDR3 reads CASSLDRGHPINFG.

This clonotype was counted many times. The chain uses TRBV28 and TRBJ1-5; 9 positions match TRBD1. The V and J ends lost 6 bases and 0 bases, in that order; junction bases with no gene match: 12. From germline, CDR1 is MDHEN and CDR2 SYDVKM. The CDR3 runs to 18 residues. For the CDR3, the DNA is TGTGCCAGCAGCCCCCCGGGACAGGGCCCATATAGCAATCAGCCCCAGCATTTT. Its translation is CASSPPGQGPYSNQPQHF. Drawing the rest from reference TRBV28 and TRBJ1-5, the complete variable domain is DVKVTQSSRYLVKRTGEKVFLECVQDMDHENMFWYRQDPGLGLRLIYFSYDVKMKEKGDIPEGYSVSREKKERFSLILESASTNQTSMYLCASSPPGQGPYSNQPQHFGDGTRLSIL.

The rearrangement joins TRBV5-6 to TRBJ2-5, with D uncertain. The V gene's germline CDR1 is SGHDT and CDR2 YYEEEE. This CDR3 has 13 residues. The ends were cut back, 3 bases at V and 3 bases at J, with 9 bases in the middle. CDR3 amino acids: CASSWLGEETQYF. CDR3 coding DNA: TGTGCCAGCAGCTGGCTGGGCGAAGAGACCCAGTACTTC.

The V gene is TRBV28, the J gene TRBJ2-3; TRBD1 agrees at 9 bases. From germline, CDR1 is MDHEN and CDR2 SYDVKM. This CDR3 has 15 amino acids. Losses at the gene ends were 2 bases for V and 2 bases for J; bases not matched to a gene: 2. The CDR3 spells CASSLGQGLTDTQYF. The CDR3 nucleotides read TGTGCCAGCAGTTTAGGACAGGGGCTCACAGATACGCAGTATTTT.

This clonotype was found a few times. This sequence joins TRBV5-1 and TRBJ2-1; 7 positions match TRBD2. The CDR3 contains 14 residues. CDR1 and CDR2 (germline): SGHRS, YFSETQ. The J segment lost 3 bases and the V segment lost 4 bases, leaving 4 bases of the junction unmatched. The CDR3, as DNA: TGCGCCAGCAGCCCCGGGACTAACTACAATGAGCAGTTCTTC. This sequence encodes CASSPGTNYNEQFF.

This clonotype was seen only a few times. V usage is TRBV10-2 and J usage is TRBJ2-3; D is unclear. Germline V CDR1 and CDR2: WSHSY, SAAADI. The V gene lost 3 bases and the J gene lost 2 bases, with 6 bases spanning the gap. The CDR3 spans 13 residues. DNA for the CDR3: TGCGCCAGCAGTGACAGATTCACAGATACGCAGTATTTT. The encoded protein is CASSDRFTDTQYF.

This clonotype was counted ten times or more. V gene TRBV7-9 combines with J gene TRBJ2-1; D may correspond to TRBD1 or TRBD2 (5 bases each). Trimming took 3 bases from V and 14 from J, leaving 17 bases between them. The CDR3 has 13 amino acids. Germline CDR1 is SEHNR and CDR2 is FQNEAQ (reference sequence). CDR3 sequence reads: CASSFEGRLGEFF. The DNA of the CDR3 is TGTGCCAGCAGCTTCGAGGGGCGGCTCGGTGAGTTCTTC.

V usage is TRBV12-3 or TRBV12-4 and J usage is TRBJ2-1, with TRBD2 matching over 7 bases. The CDR3 contains 14 residues. J gave up 9 bases and V 5 bases, and 10 bases lay outside the gene matches. The CDR3 region is CASSLLGGLGEQFF. CDR3 coding DNA: TGTGCCAGCAGTCTCCTCGGGGGGTTGGGTGAGCAGTTCTTC.